Here is one T cell receptor (beta chain) with its context. Its antigen is undetermined. This CDR3 comprises 15 residues. Germline-derived CDR1 and CDR2 are SNHLY and FYNNEI. V was shortened by 4 bases and J by 0 bases, with 11 bases between the two germline ends. Measured with immunoSEQ multiplex PCR; TCRdb has only the in-frame clones, and not every one. The sample consists of about 40,000 clones, about 92% of them appearing once. This specimen belongs to a study of ipilimumab plus nivolumab after autologous stem cell transplantation. Study-wide results and limits: TCR repertoire, Treg phenotype and gut microbiota reportedly support more study of this approach.

Material: PBMCs, obtained in a trial of ipilimumab plus nivolumab as post-transplant consolidation. The genes are TRBV2 and TRBJ2-3; no definite D call. The TCR was taken from a male donor with multiple myeloma. CDR3 sequence (DNA): TGTGCCAGCAGTGCTCAACCGTTAAGCACAGATACGCAGTATTTT. This sequence encodes CASSAQPLSTDTQYF. Full variable domain (remainder filled in from reference TRBV2 and TRBJ2-3): EPEVTQTPSHQVTQMGQEVILRCVPISNHLYFYWYRQILGQKVEFLVSFYNNEISEKSEIFDDQFSVERPDGSNFTLKIRSTKLEDSAMYFCASSAQPLSTDTQYFGPGTRLTVL.